This is a list of T cell receptor beta chains from one sample in a study of persistence of HIV-infected CD4 T cells. For these TCRs, the target antigens are not known. This table comes from immunoSEQ multiplex PCR, and its TCRdb copy is limited to in-frame clones, with some not included. The table has around 8,000 clones, around 67% seen once. Sequencing used CD4+ T cells sorted from PBMCs after roughly 17-hour stimulation, obtained from a patient who received antiretroviral therapy. These receptors all come from an adult man with HIV who was CMV-seropositive. CDR3s include the opening cysteine and the closing phenylalanine or tryptophan. D genes are given only for firm matches. For some rows the clone size is stated as once, few or many, or as a class when expanded; others skip it.

J gene: TRBJ2-6; D gene: -; clone size: -; V gene: TRBV19; CDR3 protein: CASSILGSATSGANVLTF; CDR3 DNA: TGTGCCAGTAGTATCTTGGGCAGTGCAACCTCTGGGGCCAACGTCCTGACTTTC
J gene: TRBJ1-2; D gene: TRBD1; clone size: -; V gene: TRBV28; CDR3 protein: CASSLWDRDGYTF; CDR3 DNA: TGTGCCAGCAGTTTATGGGACAGGGACGGCTACACCTTC
J gene: TRBJ1-5; D gene: -; clone size: -; V gene: TRBV30; CDR3 protein: CAWNAQGFNQPQHF; CDR3 DNA: TGTGCCTGGAACGCCCAAGGTTTCAATCAGCCCCAGCATTTT
J gene: TRBJ1-2; D gene: TRBD1; clone size: medium-sized; V gene: TRBV19; CDR3 protein: CASSIDHGTGGNYGYTF; CDR3 DNA: TGTGCCAGTAGTATAGATCACGGGACAGGGGGCAACTATGGCTACACCTTC
J gene: TRBJ1-2; D gene: -; clone size: few; V gene: TRBV19; CDR3 protein: CASRGRANYGYTF; CDR3 DNA: TGTGCCAGTAGAGGACGGGCAAACTATGGCTACACCTTC
J gene: TRBJ2-1; D gene: -; clone size: few; V gene: TRBV9; CDR3 protein: CASSSHRGRDWNEQFF; CDR3 DNA: TGTGCCAGCAGCTCTCACAGGGGGAGGGATTGGAATGAGCAGTTCTTC
J gene: TRBJ2-3; D gene: -; clone size: -; V gene: TRBV9; CDR3 protein: CASSVDPGAGDTQYF; CDR3 DNA: TGTGCCAGCAGCGTAGATCCGGGGGCAGGAGATACGCAGTATTTT
J gene: TRBJ1-2; D gene: -; clone size: -; V gene: TRBV12-3/TRBV12-4; CDR3 protein: CASTLNAIYTF; CDR3 DNA: TGTGCCAGCACCCTCAATGCAATCTACACCTTC
J gene: TRBJ1-1; D gene: -; clone size: -; V gene: TRBV6-6; CDR3 protein: CASSPNTEAFF; CDR3 DNA: TGTGCCAGCAGCCCAAACACTGAAGCTTTCTTT
J gene: TRBJ2-3; D gene: -; clone size: -; V gene: TRBV10-3; CDR3 protein: CAIRTGTSTDTQYF; CDR3 DNA: TGTGCCATCAGGACCGGGACTAGCACAGATACGCAGTATTTT
J gene: TRBJ1-2; D gene: TRBD1; clone size: few; V gene: TRBV6-5; CDR3 protein: CASTLGGTGDYGYTF; CDR3 DNA: TGTGCCAGCACCCTTGGAGGGACAGGGGATTACGGCTACACCTTC
J gene: TRBJ1-1; D gene: -; clone size: -; V gene: TRBV6-6; CDR3 protein: CASSYPGGNTEAFF; CDR3 DNA: TGTGCCAGCAGCTATCCTGGGGGTAACACTGAAGCTTTCTTT
J gene: TRBJ1-2; D gene: -; clone size: -; V gene: TRBV15; CDR3 protein: CATSRDLGAPYGYTF; CDR3 DNA: TGTGCCACCAGCAGAGATCTGGGAGCACCCTATGGCTACACCTTC
J gene: TRBJ2-7; D gene: -; clone size: large; V gene: TRBV20-1; CDR3 protein: CSAQKEYEQYF; CDR3 DNA: TGCAGTGCTCAGAAGGAGTACGAGCAGTACTTC
J gene: TRBJ1-1; D gene: -; clone size: -; V gene: TRBV3-1/TRBV3-2; CDR3 protein: CASSQDFGPAFF; CDR3 DNA: TGTGCCAGCAGCCAAGATTTCGGGCCAGCTTTCTTT
J gene: TRBJ2-1; D gene: TRBD2; clone size: -; V gene: TRBV6-4; CDR3 protein: CASSKQGLAGGPIHEQFF; CDR3 DNA: TGTGCCAGCAGTAAGCAGGGACTAGCGGGAGGGCCGATCCATGAGCAGTTCTTC
J gene: TRBJ1-2; D gene: -; clone size: -; V gene: TRBV7-9; CDR3 protein: CASSLEINVHTF; CDR3 DNA: TGTGCCAGCAGCTTAGAAATCAACGTACATACCTTC
J gene: TRBJ2-5; D gene: TRBD2; clone size: medium-sized; V gene: TRBV27; CDR3 protein: CASSSTSWETQYF; CDR3 DNA: TGTGCCAGCAGTTCGACTAGCTGGGAGACCCAGTACTTC
J gene: TRBJ2-7; D gene: -; clone size: few; V gene: TRBV6-1; CDR3 protein: CASSESPGFEQYF; CDR3 DNA: TGTGCCAGCAGTGAATCGCCAGGTTTCGAGCAGTACTTC
J gene: TRBJ2-6; D gene: -; clone size: -; V gene: TRBV5-1; CDR3 protein: CASEQISGANVLTF; CDR3 DNA: TGCGCCAGCGAACAGATCTCTGGGGCCAACGTCCTGACTTTC
J gene: TRBJ1-5; D gene: -; clone size: once; V gene: TRBV6-6; CDR3 protein: CASVLRQGGNQPQHF; CDR3 DNA: TGTGCCAGCGTTCTTCGGCAGGGAGGCAATCAGCCCCAGCATTTT
J gene: TRBJ2-1; D gene: -; clone size: -; V gene: TRBV7-2; CDR3 protein: CATSRRRKSSYNEQFF; CDR3 DNA: TGTGCCACCTCAAGAAGACGGAAGAGCTCCTACAATGAGCAGTTCTTC
J gene: TRBJ1-4; D gene: TRBD1; clone size: once; V gene: TRBV4-1; CDR3 protein: CASSQDPFRDRVRGTNEKLFF; CDR3 DNA: TGCGCCAGCAGCCAAGATCCCTTCCGGGACAGGGTTCGGGGAACTAATGAAAAACTGTTTTTT
J gene: TRBJ2-5; D gene: TRBD2; clone size: -; V gene: TRBV19; CDR3 protein: CASSIDRSSGRETQYF; CDR3 DNA: TGTGCCAGTAGTATAGATCGGAGTAGCGGGAGAGAGACCCAGTACTTC
J gene: TRBJ1-2; D gene: -; clone size: -; V gene: TRBV6-1; CDR3 protein: CASSEPLGPGGYTF; CDR3 DNA: TGTGCCAGCAGTGAACCCTTAGGGCCTGGTGGCTACACCTTC
J gene: TRBJ1-2; D gene: TRBD1; clone size: medium-sized; V gene: TRBV30; CDR3 protein: CAWSRMGQTGGYTF; CDR3 DNA: TGTGCCTGGAGTCGCATGGGACAGACTGGTGGCTACACCTTC
J gene: TRBJ1-4; D gene: -; clone size: few; V gene: TRBV30; CDR3 protein: CAWSLGGTNEKLFF; CDR3 DNA: TGTGCCTGGAGCTTAGGAGGAACTAATGAAAAACTGTTTTTT
J gene: TRBJ2-1; D gene: -; clone size: few; V gene: TRBV5-1; CDR3 protein: CASSLVFAQGYEQFF; CDR3 DNA: TGCGCCAGCAGCTTGGTTTTCGCGCAGGGTTATGAGCAGTTCTTC
J gene: TRBJ1-2; D gene: TRBD1; clone size: -; V gene: TRBV6-5; CDR3 protein: CASSSGRGNYGYTF; CDR3 DNA: TGTGCCAGCAGTAGTGGCAGGGGGAACTATGGCTACACCTTC
J gene: TRBJ2-7; D gene: TRBD2; clone size: medium-sized; V gene: TRBV6-5; CDR3 protein: CASSYGRSGIEQYF; CDR3 DNA: TGTGCCAGCAGTTATGGTCGTAGCGGGATTGAGCAGTACTTC
J gene: TRBJ1-6; D gene: -; clone size: -; V gene: TRBV30; CDR3 protein: CAWSDLRGFGDNSPLHF; CDR3 DNA: TGTGCCTGGAGCGACCTGAGGGGGTTTGGAGATAATTCACCCCTCCACTTT
J gene: TRBJ1-2; D gene: -; clone size: few; V gene: TRBV28; CDR3 protein: CASSRTPWDGYTF; CDR3 DNA: TGTGCCAGCAGCCGCACTCCTTGGGATGGCTACACCTTC
J gene: TRBJ2-2; D gene: TRBD1; clone size: -; V gene: TRBV2; CDR3 protein: CASRTGVGELFF; CDR3 DNA: TGTGCCAGCAGGACAGGGGTCGGGGAGCTGTTTTTT
J gene: TRBJ1-2; D gene: -; clone size: once; V gene: TRBV7-2; CDR3 protein: CASSLPDVARGYTF; CDR3 DNA: TGTGCCAGCAGCTTGCCGGACGTAGCGCGGGGCTACACCTTC
J gene: TRBJ2-3; D gene: TRBD2; clone size: -; V gene: TRBV11-3; CDR3 protein: CASSPRLAGVGADTQYF; CDR3 DNA: TGTGCCAGCAGCCCCCGACTAGCGGGAGTTGGCGCAGATACGCAGTATTTT
J gene: TRBJ2-1; D gene: TRBD2; clone size: few; V gene: TRBV11-1; CDR3 protein: CASSPGTRSYNEQFF; CDR3 DNA: TGTGCCAGCAGCCCCGGGACTAGATCCTACAATGAGCAGTTCTTC
J gene: TRBJ1-2; D gene: -; clone size: -; V gene: TRBV19; CDR3 protein: CASSIDVHGYTF; CDR3 DNA: TGTGCCAGTAGTATAGACGTACATGGCTACACCTTC
J gene: TRBJ1-1; D gene: -; clone size: few; V gene: TRBV30; CDR3 protein: CAWSVRVEAFF; CDR3 DNA: TGTGCCTGGAGTGTCAGGGTTGAAGCTTTCTTT
J gene: TRBJ2-3; D gene: -; clone size: few; V gene: TRBV27; CDR3 protein: CASSSDTDTQYF; CDR3 DNA: TGTGCCAGCAGTTCGGACACAGATACGCAGTATTTT
J gene: TRBJ2-1; D gene: -; clone size: -; V gene: TRBV15; CDR3 protein: CATSKGQGPYNEQFF; CDR3 DNA: TGTGCCACCAGCAAAGGGCAGGGACCCTACAATGAGCAGTTCTTC
J gene: TRBJ1-4; D gene: -; clone size: -; V gene: TRBV6-6; CDR3 protein: CASRNEKLFF; CDR3 DNA: TGTGCCAGCCGAAATGAAAAACTGTTTTTT
J gene: TRBJ2-5; D gene: TRBD2; clone size: -; V gene: TRBV4-3; CDR3 protein: CASSLGLAGGQGETQYF; CDR3 DNA: TGCGCCAGCAGCCTGGGACTAGCGGGAGGCCAGGGGGAGACCCAGTACTTC
J gene: TRBJ1-2; D gene: -; clone size: once; V gene: TRBV10-3; CDR3 protein: CAIRDTRDGPPNYGYTF; CDR3 DNA: TGTGCCATCAGGGACACCCGGGACGGACCACCTAACTATGGCTACACCTTC
J gene: TRBJ1-2; D gene: -; clone size: few; V gene: TRBV30; CDR3 protein: CAWSVGSNYGYTF; CDR3 DNA: TGTGCCTGGAGTGTGGGCAGCAACTATGGCTACACCTTC
J gene: TRBJ2-1; D gene: TRBD2; clone size: medium-sized; V gene: TRBV11-3; CDR3 protein: CASSLAGGSNSYNEQFF; CDR3 DNA: TGTGCCAGCAGCTTAGCGGGCGGGAGCAACTCCTACAATGAGCAGTTCTTC
J gene: TRBJ1-2; D gene: -; clone size: few; V gene: TRBV5-1; CDR3 protein: CASSSTTSHYGYTF; CDR3 DNA: TGCGCCAGCAGCTCGACGACTAGTCACTATGGCTACACCTTC
J gene: TRBJ2-7; D gene: -; clone size: -; V gene: TRBV7-6; CDR3 protein: CASSPGTEPWGEQYF; CDR3 DNA: TGTGCCAGCAGCCCAGGGACTGAGCCTTGGGGCGAGCAGTACTTC
J gene: TRBJ1-3; D gene: -; clone size: once; V gene: TRBV10-3; CDR3 protein: CATDQGTSGNTIYF; CDR3 DNA: TGTGCCACTGATCAGGGGACCTCTGGAAACACCATATATTTT
J gene: TRBJ2-7; D gene: -; clone size: -; V gene: TRBV6-5; CDR3 protein: CASIRWGLGKDEQYF; CDR3 DNA: TGTGCCAGCATCCGCTGGGGTCTAGGCAAAGACGAGCAGTACTTC
J gene: TRBJ2-7; D gene: TRBD2; clone size: -; V gene: TRBV4-2; CDR3 protein: CASSPSLLAGAYEQYF; CDR3 DNA: TGTGCCAGCAGCCCGTCCCTCCTAGCGGGGGCCTACGAGCAGTACTTC
J gene: TRBJ1-6; D gene: -; clone size: -; V gene: TRBV9; CDR3 protein: CASSALGENSPLHF; CDR3 DNA: TGTGCCAGCAGCGCCCTGGGTGAGAATTCACCCCTCCACTTT
J gene: TRBJ1-1; D gene: -; clone size: few; V gene: TRBV5-1; CDR3 protein: CASSYGQSEAFF; CDR3 DNA: TGCGCCAGCAGCTATGGACAGTCTGAAGCTTTCTTT
J gene: TRBJ1-6; D gene: -; clone size: large; V gene: TRBV6-6; CDR3 protein: CASSPFIGGQTNSPLHF; CDR3 DNA: TGTGCCAGCAGTCCCTTCATTGGGGGGCAGACTAATTCACCCCTCCACTTT
J gene: TRBJ2-3; D gene: TRBD1; clone size: few; V gene: TRBV9; CDR3 protein: CASSYSSGQLSTDTQYF; CDR3 DNA: TGTGCCAGCAGCTATTCTTCGGGACAGCTAAGCACAGATACGCAGTATTTT
J gene: TRBJ2-2; D gene: -; clone size: -; V gene: TRBV6-6; CDR3 protein: CASSNPGYTGELFF; CDR3 DNA: TGTGCCAGCAGTAACCCAGGGTACACCGGGGAGCTGTTTTTT
J gene: TRBJ2-6; D gene: -; clone size: -; V gene: TRBV27; CDR3 protein: CASTVGGPGANVLTF; CDR3 DNA: TGTGCCAGCACCGTGGGGGGGCCCGGGGCCAACGTCCTGACTTTC